In this sample, the clone carrying this T cell receptor (beta chain) turned up many times. The target antigen is unknown. There were TCR beta CDR3 regions amplified from RNA transcripts. The TCR CDR3 first-round RT-PCR relied on the HTBI primer set. TCRdb recomputed calls from the multiplex PCR reads with MiXCR, one row per CDR3 protein. The sample comprises hundreds of thousands of distinct CDR3 sequences, over 12% of which are singletons, and 28% rests with the top ten. A patient was excluded if there was uncontrolled infection, other autoimmune disease, pregnancy or lactation. CDR3 length: 17 residues. Germline V gene sequence: CDR1 SGHKS, CDR2 YYEKEE (reference sequence). Between the trimmed V and J ends, which lost 2 bases and 2 bases, there was a span of 16 bases. This entry comes from a study of T cells in Graves' hyperthyroidism and ophthalmopathy. For the study at large: Peripheral blood specimens were obtained at initial diagnosis, prior to any treatment. Study results and caveats: Most thyroid clonotypes expanded above 0.001 appeared in blood too. Patients with ophthalmopathy were separated from those with stable hyperthyroidism by a 13 V-J model.

The chain has TRBV5-5 and TRBJ1-4; D is undetermined. The receptor comes from a middle-aged man with Graves' ophthalmopathy. The sequenced sample consisted of blood. CDR3 coding DNA: TGTGCCAGCAGCTTCGCTTGGACTCTTGGGACTAATGAAAAACTGTTTTTT. Residues: CASSFAWTLGTNEKLFF.